This T cell receptor (beta chain) appears in the sequencing data of a study of T-cell memory formation after mild COVID-19. Study-level information: TCR clusters mostly belonged to single donors.

TCRdb re-called the 5' RACE reads through MiXCR, storing one row per CDR3 protein. The data contain approximately 300,000 distinct CDR3 sequences, 15% to 20% of them seen just once; the ten biggest clones take up 20% to 25%. Notes on the study in general: Chiefly within CM and EM were the contracting CD4+ clones; CD8+ ones were within EMRA.

Remarks on this clonotype: Its specificity is not known.

Sequenced input: PBMCs or a T cell subset sorted from them (not recorded which). This TCR derives from a man between 18 and 35 years old who had mild COVID-19 (a few samples of this study predate the infection). Cell type and time point are not known.

Here the CDR3 reads CASSSYVAGGGYGYTF. The CDR3 region has the DNA TGCGCCAGCAGCTCCTACGTAGCGGGAGGAGGCTATGGCTACACCTTC. The chain joins TRBV5-1 to TRBJ1-2; no clear D gene. Germline V gene data show CDR1 as SGHRS and CDR2 as YFSETQ. Trimming shortened V by 3 bases and J by 4 bases, and 19 bases separated the two germline ends. The CDR3 covers 16 residues.